This TCR beta chain appears in the sequencing data of a study of long-term antiretroviral therapy in people with HIV. Study summary: Of all samples, the earliest predate the 2015 immediate-ART recommendation by about a decade.

Whole-study findings and limits: Despite increasing after ART, diversity remained lower than that of transplant donor controls. Blood, drawn from about 2004 to 2018, may reflect older ART regimens. HIV repertoires had narrower CDR3 length ranges than controls.

With regard to this clone: Its antigen is undetermined.

Sequencing used immunoSEQ v3.0 at survey level. TCRdb keeps only in-frame clones here, not all; method: immunoSEQ multiplex PCR. The sample includes about 21,000 clones, more than 75% of them seen just once. The CDR3 has 13 residues. Trimming removed 0 bases at V and 1 base at J, with 1 base between. The germline gives CDR1 LGHNT, CDR2 FRNRAP. The chain has TRBV12-5 and TRBJ2-1; D not certain. The material was unsorted PBMCs, obtained 2.3 years after starting antiretroviral therapy. The TCR was taken from a man in his sixties with HIV. CDR3: CASGLVSYNEQFF. The CDR3 DNA sequence: TGTGCTAGTGGTTTGGTTTCCTACAATGAGCAGTTCTTC.